The present entry profiles one T cell receptor beta chain with its context. The antigen is not known. The record originates from a study of cytomegalovirus exposure and HLA in healthy donors. General study results and limits: In a later analysis, several top co-occurrence clusters appeared linked to parvovirus B19, influenza, CMV and Epstein-Barr virus. Based on reports, TCR beta sequences accurately predicted HLA-A and HLA-B alleles for most subjects.

60 Vbeta and 13 Jbeta primers were used in PCR. The method was immunoSEQ multiplex PCR; TCRdb's version includes in-frame clones alone and lacks a portion of them. This table holds around 110,000 clones, roughly four fifths found once. Per the germline V gene, CDR1 is KGHSH and CDR2 is LQKENI. Unmatched junction bases numbered 11, after V lost 8 bases and J lost 7 bases. There are 13 residues in the CDR3. V is TRBV18 and J is TRBJ2-7; 7 bases map to TRBD2. The sample consisted of PBMCs. The source is a male donor in good health and CMV-seropositive. CDR3 protein: CASASGGGSEQYF. The CDR3 nucleotides read TGTGCCAGCGCCTCGGGCGGGGGAAGTGAGCAGTACTTC.